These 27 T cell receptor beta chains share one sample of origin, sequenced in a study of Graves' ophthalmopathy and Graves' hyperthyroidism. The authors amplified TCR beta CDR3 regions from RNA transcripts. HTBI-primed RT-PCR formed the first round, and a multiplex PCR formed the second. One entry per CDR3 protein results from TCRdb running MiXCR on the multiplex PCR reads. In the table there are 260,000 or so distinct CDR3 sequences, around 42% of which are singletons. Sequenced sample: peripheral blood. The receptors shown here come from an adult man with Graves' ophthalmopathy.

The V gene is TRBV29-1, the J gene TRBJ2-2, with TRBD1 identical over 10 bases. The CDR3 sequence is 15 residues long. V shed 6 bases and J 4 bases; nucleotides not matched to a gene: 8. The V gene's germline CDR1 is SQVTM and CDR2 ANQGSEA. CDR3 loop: CSVKFDRGRTGELFF. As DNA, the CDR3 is TGCAGCGTAAAATTCGACAGGGGGCGCACCGGGGAGCTGTTTTTT.

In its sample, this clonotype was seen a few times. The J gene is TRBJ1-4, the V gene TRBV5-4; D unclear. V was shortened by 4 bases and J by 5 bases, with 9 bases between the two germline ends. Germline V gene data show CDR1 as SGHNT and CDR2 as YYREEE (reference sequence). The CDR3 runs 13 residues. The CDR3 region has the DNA TGTGCCAGCAGCAGGAGAGGGAATGAAAAACTGTTTTTT. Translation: CASSRRGNEKLFF. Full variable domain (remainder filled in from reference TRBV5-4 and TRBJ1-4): ETGVTQSPTHLIKTRGQQVTLRCSSQSGHNTVSWYQQALGQGPQFIFQYYREEENGRGNFPPRFSGLQFPNYSSELNVNALELDDSALYLCASSRRGNEKLFFGSGTQLSVL.

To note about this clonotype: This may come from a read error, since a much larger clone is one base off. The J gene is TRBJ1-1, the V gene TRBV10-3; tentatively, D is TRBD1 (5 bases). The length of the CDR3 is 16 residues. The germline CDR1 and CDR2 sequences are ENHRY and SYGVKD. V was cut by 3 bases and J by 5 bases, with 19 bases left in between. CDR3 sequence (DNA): TGTGCCATCAGTGACCGGGGAAGGGGAGAAGGAACTGAAGCTTTCTTT. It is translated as CAISDRGRGEGTEAFF.

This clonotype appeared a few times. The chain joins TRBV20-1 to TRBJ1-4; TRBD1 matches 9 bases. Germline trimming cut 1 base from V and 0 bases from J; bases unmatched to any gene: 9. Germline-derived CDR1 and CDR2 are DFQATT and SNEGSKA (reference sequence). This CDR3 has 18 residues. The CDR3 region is CSARVRGQGRATNEKLFF. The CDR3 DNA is TGCAGTGCTAGAGTCAGGGGACAGGGCCGTGCAACTAATGAAAAACTGTTTTTT.

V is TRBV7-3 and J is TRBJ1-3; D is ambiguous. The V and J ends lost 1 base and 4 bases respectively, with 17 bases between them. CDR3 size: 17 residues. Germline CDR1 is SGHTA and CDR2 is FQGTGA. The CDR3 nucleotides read TGTGCCAGCAGCTTAATCCCCCGCGACTCTGGAGGAAACACCATATATTTT. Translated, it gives CASSLIPRDSGGNTIYF.

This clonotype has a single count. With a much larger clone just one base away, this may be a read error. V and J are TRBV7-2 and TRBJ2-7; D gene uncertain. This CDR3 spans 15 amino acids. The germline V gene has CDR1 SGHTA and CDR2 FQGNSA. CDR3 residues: CASSLVVGPSYGQYF. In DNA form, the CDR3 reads TGTGCCAGCAGCTTAGTTGTAGGGCCTTCCTACGGGCAGTACTTC.

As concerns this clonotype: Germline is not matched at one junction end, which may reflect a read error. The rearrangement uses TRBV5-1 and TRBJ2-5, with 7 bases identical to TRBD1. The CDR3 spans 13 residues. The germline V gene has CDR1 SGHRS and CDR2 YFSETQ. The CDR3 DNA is TGTGCCAGCAGCAAGGACAGGCAAGAGACCCAGTACTTC. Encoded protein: CASSKDRQETQYF.

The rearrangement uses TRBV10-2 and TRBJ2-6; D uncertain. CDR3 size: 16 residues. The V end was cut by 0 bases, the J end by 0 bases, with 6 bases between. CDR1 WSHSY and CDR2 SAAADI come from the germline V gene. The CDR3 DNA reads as TGCGCCAGCAGTGAGTCCGCCCTCTCTGGGGCCAACGTCCTGACTTTC. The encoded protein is CASSESALSGANVLTF.

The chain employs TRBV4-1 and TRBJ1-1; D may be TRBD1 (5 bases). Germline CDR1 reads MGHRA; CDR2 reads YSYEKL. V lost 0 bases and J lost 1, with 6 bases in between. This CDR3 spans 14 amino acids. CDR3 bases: TGCGCCAGCAGCCAAGATGGGGGGAACACTGAAGCTTTCTTT. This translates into CASSQDGGNTEAFF.

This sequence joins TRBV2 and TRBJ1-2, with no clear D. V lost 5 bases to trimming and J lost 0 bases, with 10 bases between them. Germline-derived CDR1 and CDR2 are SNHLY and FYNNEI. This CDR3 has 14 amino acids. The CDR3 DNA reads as TGTGCCAGCAGTACTAGGCAGCCTAACTATGGCTACACCTTC. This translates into CASSTRQPNYGYTF.

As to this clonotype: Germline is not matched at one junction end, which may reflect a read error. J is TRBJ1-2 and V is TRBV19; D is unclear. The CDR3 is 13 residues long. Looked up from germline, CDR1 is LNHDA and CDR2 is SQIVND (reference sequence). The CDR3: CASSISRNYGHTF. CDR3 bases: TGTGCCAGTAGTATAAGCAGGAACTATGGCCACACCTTC.

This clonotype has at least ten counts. The CDR3 nucleotides are TGCAGCGTTGATTTAGAGGGAGGGTATGGCTACACCTTC. Protein: CSVDLEGGYGYTF. The chain links TRBV29-1 to TRBJ1-2; D not resolved. Germline V gene lookup returns CDR1 SQVTM and CDR2 ANQGSEA. The CDR3 runs 13 residues. Trimming took off 3 bases at V and 5 bases at J, with 13 bases between the two ends. Complete variable domain (other parts from reference TRBV29-1 and TRBJ1-2): SAVISQKPSRDICQRGTSLTIQCQVDSQVTMMFWYRQQPGQSLTLIATANQGSEATYESGFVIDKFPISRPNLTFSTLTVSNMSPEDSSIYLCSVDLEGGYGYTFGSGTRLTVV.

The CDR3 bases are TGTGCCAGTAGCCCAGGGTTAGGGGAGACCCAGTACTTC. Its protein product is CASSPGLGETQYF. The genes are TRBV19 and TRBJ2-5, with D possibly matching TRBD1 (5 bases). In germline, CDR1 is LNHDA, CDR2 SQIVND (reference sequence). The V end lost 6 bases, the J end lost 5 bases, and 13 bases lay between the germline ends. CDR3 length equals 13 residues.

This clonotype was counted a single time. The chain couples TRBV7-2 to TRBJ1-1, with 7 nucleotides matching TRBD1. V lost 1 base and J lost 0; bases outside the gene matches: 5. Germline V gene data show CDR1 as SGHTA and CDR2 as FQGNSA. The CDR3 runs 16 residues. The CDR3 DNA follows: TGTGCCAGCAGCTTAGAGGGGACAGTAATGAACACTGAAGCTTTCTTT. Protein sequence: CASSLEGTVMNTEAFF.

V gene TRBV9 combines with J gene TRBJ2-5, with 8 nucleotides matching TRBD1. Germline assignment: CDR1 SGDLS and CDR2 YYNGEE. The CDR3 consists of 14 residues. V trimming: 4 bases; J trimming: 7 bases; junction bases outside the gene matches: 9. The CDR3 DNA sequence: TGTGCCAGCAGCCACGACAGGGGATGGGGGACCCAGTACTTC. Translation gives CASSHDRGWGTQYF.

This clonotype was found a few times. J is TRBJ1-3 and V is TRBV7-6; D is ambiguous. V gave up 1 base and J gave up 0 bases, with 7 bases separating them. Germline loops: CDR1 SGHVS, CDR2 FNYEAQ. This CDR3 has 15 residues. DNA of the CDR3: TGTGCCAGCAGCTTAGTTGGCGACTCTGGAAACACCATATATTTT. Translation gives CASSLVGDSGNTIYF.

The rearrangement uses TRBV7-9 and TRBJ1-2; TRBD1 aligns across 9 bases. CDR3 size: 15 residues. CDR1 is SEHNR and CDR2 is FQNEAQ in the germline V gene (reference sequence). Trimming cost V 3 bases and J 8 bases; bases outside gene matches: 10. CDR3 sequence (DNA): TGTGCCAGCAGCTTGGGACAGGGAGGTCATAAGGGCTACACCTTC. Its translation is CASSLGQGGHKGYTF.

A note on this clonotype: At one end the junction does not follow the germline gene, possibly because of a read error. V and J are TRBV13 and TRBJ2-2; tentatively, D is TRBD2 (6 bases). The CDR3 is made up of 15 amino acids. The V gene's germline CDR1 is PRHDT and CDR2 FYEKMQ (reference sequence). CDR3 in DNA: TGTGCCAGCAGTGCCTATGGCGGAGAAGGCCGGGAGCCGTTTTTT. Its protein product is CASSAYGGEGREPFF.

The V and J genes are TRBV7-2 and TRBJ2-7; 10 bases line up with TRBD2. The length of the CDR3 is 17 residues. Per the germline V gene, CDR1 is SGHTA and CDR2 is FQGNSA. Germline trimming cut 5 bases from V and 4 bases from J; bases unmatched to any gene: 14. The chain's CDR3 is CASSPGLQRGGKYEQYF. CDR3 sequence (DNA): TGTGCCAGCAGCCCAGGGCTACAGCGGGGGGGAAAATACGAGCAGTACTTC.

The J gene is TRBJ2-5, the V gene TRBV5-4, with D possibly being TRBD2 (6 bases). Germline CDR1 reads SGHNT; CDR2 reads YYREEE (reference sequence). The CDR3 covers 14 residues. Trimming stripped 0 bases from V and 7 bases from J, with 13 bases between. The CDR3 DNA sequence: TGTGCCAGCAGCTTGGGCCTAGCGCGATGGACCCAGTACTTC. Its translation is CASSLGLARWTQYF.

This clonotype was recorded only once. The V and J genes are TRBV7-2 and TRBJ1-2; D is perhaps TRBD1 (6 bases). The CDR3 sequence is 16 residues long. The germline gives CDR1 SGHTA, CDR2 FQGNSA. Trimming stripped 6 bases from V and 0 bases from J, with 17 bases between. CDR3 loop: CASSSLYRDSNYGYTF. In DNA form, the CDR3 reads TGTGCCAGCAGTTCGCTCTACAGGGACTCTAACTATGGCTACACCTTC.

The DNA for the CDR3 is TGTGCCAGCAGCTTCCGGCCTCGGAAGGCTCAGCCCCAGCATTTT. Residues: CASSFRPRKAQPQHF. The rearrangement links TRBV25-1 to TRBJ1-5, with D hard to call. Trimming shortened V by 6 bases and J by 6 bases, and 18 bases separated the two germline ends. This CDR3 is built from 15 residues. From germline, CDR1 is MGHDK and CDR2 SYGVNS.

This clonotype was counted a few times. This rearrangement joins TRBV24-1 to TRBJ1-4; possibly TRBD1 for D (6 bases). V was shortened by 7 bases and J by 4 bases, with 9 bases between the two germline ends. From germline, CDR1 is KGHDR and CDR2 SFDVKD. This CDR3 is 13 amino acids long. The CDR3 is CATSGRGNEKLFF. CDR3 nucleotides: TGTGCCACCAGCGGCAGGGGTAATGAAAAACTGTTTTTT.

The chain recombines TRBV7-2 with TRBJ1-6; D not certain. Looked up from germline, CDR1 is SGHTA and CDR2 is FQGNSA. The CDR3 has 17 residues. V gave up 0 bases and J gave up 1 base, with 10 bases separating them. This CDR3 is CASSLAMRVSYNSPLHF. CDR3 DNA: TGTGCCAGCAGCTTAGCGATGAGGGTATCCTATAATTCACCCCTCCACTTT.

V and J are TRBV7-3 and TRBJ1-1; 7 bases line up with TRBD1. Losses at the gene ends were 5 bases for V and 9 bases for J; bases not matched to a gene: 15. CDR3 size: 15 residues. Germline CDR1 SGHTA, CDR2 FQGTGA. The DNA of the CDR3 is TGTGCCAGCAGCCCGGGGGACAGCGGGGGGGAAAAAGCTTTCTTT. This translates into CASSPGDSGGEKAFF. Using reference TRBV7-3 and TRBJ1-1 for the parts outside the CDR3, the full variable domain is GAGVSQTPSNKVTEKGKYVELRCDPISGHTALYWYRQSLGQGPEFLIYFQGTGAADDSGLPNDRFFAVRPEGSVSTLKIQRTERGDSAVYLCASSPGDSGGEKAFFGQGTRLTVV.

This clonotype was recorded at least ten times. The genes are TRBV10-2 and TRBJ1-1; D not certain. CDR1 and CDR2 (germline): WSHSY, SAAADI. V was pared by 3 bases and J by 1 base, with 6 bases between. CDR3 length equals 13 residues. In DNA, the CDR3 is TGCGCCAGCAGTGATAATCAGAACACTGAAGCTTTCTTT. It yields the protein CASSDNQNTEAFF.

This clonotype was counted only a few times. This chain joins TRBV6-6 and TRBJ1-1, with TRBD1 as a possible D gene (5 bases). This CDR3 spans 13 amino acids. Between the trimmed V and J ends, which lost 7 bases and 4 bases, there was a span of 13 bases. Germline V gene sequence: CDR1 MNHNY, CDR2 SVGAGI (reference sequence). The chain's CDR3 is CASTPMGGTEAFF. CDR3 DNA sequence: TGTGCCAGCACCCCGATGGGGGGCACTGAAGCTTTCTTT.